The 3 T cell receptor beta chains reported below all come from one sample, sequenced in a study of blood T cell repertoires in COVID-19. Measured with immunoSEQ multiplex PCR; TCRdb has only the in-frame clones, and not every one. The table records 200,000 or so clones, approximately 83% of them present only once. The sample consisted of PBMCs or T cells enriched from blood (not recorded which). The origin of the receptors is a man aged 40-50 years who had recovered from COVID-19.

The V and J genes are TRBV9 and TRBJ2-7; 8 bases fit TRBD2. Germline lookup yields CDR1 SGDLS and CDR2 YYNGEE. This CDR3 has 15 amino acids. The V segment lost 3 bases and the J segment 3 bases; nucleotides outside the gene matches: 8. The CDR3 spells CASSAGGAAVYEQYF. The CDR3 region has the DNA TGTGCCAGCAGCGCCGGGGGGGCGGCAGTCTACGAGCAGTACTTC.

The chain combines TRBV3-1 (or the pseudogene TRBV3-2) with TRBJ2-1; the match to TRBD2 covers 12 bases. The germline CDR1 and CDR2 sequences are LGHDT and YNNKEL (reference sequence). The CDR3 contains 18 residues. J lost 0 bases, V lost 2 bases, and 5 bases had no gene match. CDR3 loop: CASSQMTSGGFSYNEQFF. The CDR3, as DNA: TGTGCCAGCAGCCAAATGACTAGCGGGGGTTTCTCCTACAATGAGCAGTTCTTC.

CDR3 amino acids: CASSQVNRGYEQYF. The DNA of the CDR3 is TGCGCCAGCAGCCAAGTCAACAGGGGCTACGAGCAGTACTTC. The chain has TRBV4-1 and TRBJ2-7, with 7 nucleotides matching TRBD1. V shed 1 base and J 3 bases; nucleotides not matched to a gene: 3. Germline CDR1 is MGHRA and CDR2 is YSYEKL. CDR3 length equals 14 residues.